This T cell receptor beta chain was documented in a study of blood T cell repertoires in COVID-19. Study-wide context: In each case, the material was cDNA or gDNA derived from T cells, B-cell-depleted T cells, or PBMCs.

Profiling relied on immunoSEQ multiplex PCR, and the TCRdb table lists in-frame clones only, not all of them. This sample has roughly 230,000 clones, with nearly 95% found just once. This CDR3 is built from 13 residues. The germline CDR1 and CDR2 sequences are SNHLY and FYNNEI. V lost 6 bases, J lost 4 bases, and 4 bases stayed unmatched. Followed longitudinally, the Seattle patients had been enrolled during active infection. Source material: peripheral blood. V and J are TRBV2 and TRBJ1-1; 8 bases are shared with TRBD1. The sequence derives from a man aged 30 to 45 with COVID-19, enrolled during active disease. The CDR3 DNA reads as TGTGCCAGCAGGGAGGACAGGGCCACTGAAGCTTTCTTT. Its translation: CASREDRATEAFF.